One sample yielded the 28 T cell receptor beta chains listed below, sequenced in a study of STAT3 mutations in large granular lymphocyte leukemia. Study outcomes and limitations: In T-cell large granular lymphocyte leukemia, about half of patients showed multiple immunodominant subclonotypes.

The protocol was immunoSEQ multiplex PCR, while the TCRdb copy is restricted to in-frame clones and leaves out a portion. The table lists about 5,500 clones, 85% to 95% of them singletons, with around 33% in the top ten. These receptors' targets are unknown. The sample taken for sequencing was peripheral blood mononuclear cells. These receptors originate from a man aged 55 to 70 with T-cell large granular lymphocyte leukemia. Some clones in this sample may be carry-over from other donors' samples.

V and J are TRBV4-1 and TRBJ1-2; possible D gene TRBD1, 5 bases. Germline V gives CDR1 MGHRA, CDR2 YSYEKL. With 3 bases removed from V and 3 bases from J, the gap between germline ends came to 11 bases. The CDR3 extends over 14 amino acids. CDR3 in DNA: TGCGCCAGCAGCCAGGTCCGAGGGGACTATGGCTACACCTTC. Its translation is CASSQVRGDYGYTF.

V gene TRBV29-1 combines with J gene TRBJ1-1; TRBD1 might be the D (6 bases). Germline V lookup: CDR1 SQVTM, CDR2 ANQGSEA. There are 15 residues in the CDR3. Between the trimmed V and J ends, which lost 2 bases and 0 bases, there was a span of 13 bases. The CDR3 nucleotides read TGCAGCGTTGAAAATCCTGGACAGATGAACACTGAAGCTTTCTTT. Amino acids: CSVENPGQMNTEAFF. The full variable domain, in which reference TRBV29-1 and TRBJ1-1 provide the parts outside the CDR3, is SAVISQKPSRDICQRGTSLTIQCQVDSQVTMMFWYRQQPGQSLTLIATANQGSEATYESGFVIDKFPISRPNLTFSTLTVSNMSPEDSSIYLCSVENPGQMNTEAFFGQGTRLTVV.

This clone was counted only a few times. The chain couples TRBV7-2 to TRBJ2-7, with 8 bases lining up with TRBD2. The germline V gene encodes CDR1 SGHTA and CDR2 FQGNSA. This CDR3 spans 15 amino acids. V dropped 6 bases and J dropped 2; count of bases not matched to a gene: 9. The CDR3 DNA is TGTGCCAGCAGGCAAAGCGGGAGTGCGGCCTACGAGCAGTACTTC. It is translated as CASRQSGSAAYEQYF. Full variable domain (rest looked up from reference TRBV7-2 and TRBJ2-7): GAGVSQSPSNKVTEKGKDVELRCDPISGHTALYWYRQSLGQGLEFLIYFQGNSAPDKSGLPSDRFSAERTGGSVSTLTIQRTQQEDSAVYLCASRQSGSAAYEQYFGPGTRLTVT.

The chain uses TRBV10-3 and TRBJ2-7, with D unresolved. This CDR3 contains 13 residues. Germline CDR1 and CDR2: ENHRY and SYGVKD. Trimming shortened V by 4 bases and J by 2 bases, and 9 bases separated the two germline ends. The CDR3 sequence is CAISGPRTYEQYF. CDR3 coding DNA: TGTGCCATCAGTGGGCCCCGGACCTACGAGCAGTACTTC.

This chain connects TRBV5-1 to TRBJ1-4; a possible D gene is TRBD1 (5 bases). The CDR3 covers 15 residues. V gave up 5 bases and J gave up 0 bases, with 11 bases separating them. Looked up from germline, CDR1 is SGHRS and CDR2 is YFSETQ. The CDR3: CASSGDGATNEKLFF. As DNA, the CDR3 is TGCGCCAGCAGTGGGGACGGAGCAACTAATGAAAAACTGTTTTTT.

The count of this clone is one. The chain combines TRBV5-1 with TRBJ2-1; the match to TRBD2 covers 12 bases. This CDR3 is built from 16 residues. Germline trimming cut 2 bases from V and 4 bases from J; bases unmatched to any gene: 4. Germline loops: CDR1 SGHRS, CDR2 YFSETQ. CDR3 amino acids: CASSLLTSGSYNEQFF. As DNA, the CDR3 is TGCGCCAGCAGCTTACTGACTAGCGGGAGTTACAATGAGCAGTTCTTC.

V and J are TRBV4-2 and TRBJ2-5; D call uncertain. This CDR3 contains 14 residues. Germline V CDR1 and CDR2: LGHNA, YNFKEQ. Trimming pared 1 base from V and 1 base from J, leaving 7 bases between. The CDR3 protein is CASSQGTPQETQYF. The CDR3 region has the DNA TGTGCCAGCAGCCAAGGTACCCCCCAAGAGACCCAGTACTTC.

This chain connects TRBV4-2 to TRBJ2-5; 7 bases are a match to TRBD2. The CDR3 totals 15 residues. The V and J ends lost 3 bases and 1 base, in that order; junction bases with no gene match: 5. CDR1 is LGHNA and CDR2 is YNFKEQ in the germline V gene. This chain's CDR3 is CASSQGASGQETQYF. CDR3 sequence (DNA): TGTGCCAGCAGCCAGGGAGCTAGCGGCCAAGAGACCCAGTACTTC.

This sequence joins TRBV21-1 and TRBJ1-5; the table assigns TRBD1, which was not confirmed against the DNA. TRBV21-1 is designated a pseudogene. The CDR3 consists of 12 residues. As DNA, the CDR3 is TGTGCCAGCACTACAGGGGGAATGGCCCAGCATTTT. It yields the protein CASTTGGMAQHF.

The chain couples TRBV18 to TRBJ1-5, with TRBD1 matching over 8 bases. Per germline, CDR1 KGHSH and CDR2 LQKENI. V lost 4 bases to trimming and J lost 3 bases; unmatched junction nucleotides: 8. The CDR3 runs to 16 residues. The chain's CDR3 is CASSHGTGPSNQPQHF. The CDR3 DNA follows: TGTGCCAGCTCACACGGGACAGGTCCTTCCAATCAGCCCCAGCATTTT.

As DNA, the CDR3 is TGTGCCAGCAGTTTCTCATACAGGGCTGGAAACACTGAAGCTTTCTTT. It yields the protein CASSFSYRAGNTEAFF. The chain employs TRBV27 and TRBJ1-1, with D perhaps TRBD1 (6 bases). The CDR3 totals 16 residues. The V gene lost 3 bases and the J gene lost 2 bases, with 16 bases spanning the gap. Germline V lookup: CDR1 MNHEY, CDR2 SMNVEV (reference sequence).

This sequence joins TRBV4-1 and TRBJ2-3, with D unclear. Germline V gene sequence: CDR1 MGHRA, CDR2 YSYEKL. The V and J ends lost 0 bases and 11 bases respectively, with 12 bases between them. The CDR3 has 13 amino acids. The DNA of the CDR3 is TGCGCCAGCAGCCAAGAGATTAGCCCACAGCAGTATTTT. Translated, it gives CASSQEISPQQYF.

The chain employs TRBV27 and TRBJ1-4; the D gene is possibly TRBD1 (5 bases). The CDR3 is made up of 16 amino acids. V was pared by 0 bases and J by 2 bases, with 10 bases between. Germline V CDR1 and CDR2: MNHEY, SMNVEV (reference sequence). CDR3 sequence reads: CASSLSGGVTNEKLFF. The CDR3 DNA follows: TGTGCCAGCAGTTTATCGGGAGGGGTGACTAATGAAAAACTGTTTTTT.

In this sample, this clone turned up a few times. V is TRBV6-5 and J is TRBJ1-5, with no clear D. The CDR3 sequence is 12 residues long. V lost 2 bases and J 7 bases, leaving 6 bases between the germline ends. Germline V gene sequence: CDR1 MNHEY, CDR2 SVGAGI. This CDR3 is CASSYPGQPQHF. The CDR3 coding sequence is TGTGCCAGCAGTTACCCCGGCCAGCCCCAGCATTTT.

The J gene is TRBJ1-2, the V gene TRBV7-9, with 8 bases matching TRBD1. Per germline, CDR1 SEHNR and CDR2 FQNEAQ (reference sequence). CDR3 length: 14 residues. The trim removed 5 bases at V and 6 bases at J, leaving 8 bases unmatched. The CDR3 DNA is TGTGCCAGCAGCCCGACAGGGGCCCCTCATGGCTACACCTTC. This translates into CASSPTGAPHGYTF. The full variable domain, in which reference TRBV7-9 and TRBJ1-2 provide the parts outside the CDR3, is DTGVSQNPRHKITKRGQNVTFRCDPISEHNRLYWYRQTLGQGPEFLTYFQNEAQLEKSRLLSDRFSAERPKGSFSTLEIQRTEQGDSAMYLCASSPTGAPHGYTFGSGTRLTVV.

V and J are TRBV28 and TRBJ2-7; 13 bases match TRBD2. Germline V gene data show CDR1 as MDHEN and CDR2 as SYDVKM. CDR3 size: 19 residues. The junction had 15 bases not matched to a gene; V was cut back by 4 bases and J by 3 bases. CDR3 amino acids: CASSSINHLGLAGVYEQYF. CDR3 coding DNA: TGTGCCAGCAGTTCGATAAACCACCTAGGACTAGCGGGAGTCTACGAGCAGTACTTC.

The chain combines TRBV2 with TRBJ1-5, with D maybe TRBD1 (5 bases). The germline V gene encodes CDR1 SNHLY and CDR2 FYNNEI. The length of the CDR3 is 15 residues. V was trimmed by 5 bases and J by 2 bases, leaving 13 bases between them. For the CDR3, the DNA is TGTGCCAGCAGTTCGGGGGAAGGCGGCAATCAGCCCCAGCATTTT. Its translation is CASSSGEGGNQPQHF. Complete variable domain (other parts from reference TRBV2 and TRBJ1-5): EPEVTQTPSHQVTQMGQEVILRCVPISNHLYFYWYRQILGQKVEFLVSFYNNEISEKSEIFDDQFSVERPDGSNFTLKIRSTKLEDSAMYFCASSSGEGGNQPQHFGDGTRLSIL.

This chain joins TRBV6-6 and TRBJ1-5; the D gene is possibly TRBD1 (5 bases). Germline loops: CDR1 MNHNY, CDR2 SVGAGI (reference sequence). V lost 5 bases and J lost 6, with 20 bases in between. The CDR3 extends over 16 amino acids. The DNA of the CDR3 is TGTGCCAGCAGTCCTCCCTCGGGGGGAAGAAGTCAGCCCCAGCATTTT. This codes for CASSPPSGGRSQPQHF.

The CDR3 spells CASSPGQGAPGPKNIQYF. DNA of the CDR3: TGCGCCAGCAGCCCGGGACAGGGGGCGCCGGGCCCCAAAAACATTCAGTACTTC. This chain joins TRBV5-1 and TRBJ2-4; 12 nucleotides align to TRBD1. The germline CDR1 and CDR2 sequences are SGHRS and YFSETQ. CDR3 length: 18 residues. V shed 4 bases, J shed 2 bases, and the junction held 10 bases outside the gene matches.

V and J are TRBV4-1 and TRBJ2-7; D is undetermined. Deletions cut 0 bases from V and 1 base from J, with 10 bases between. CDR3 length: 15 amino acids. Per the germline V gene, CDR1 is MGHRA and CDR2 is YSYEKL. CDR3 protein: CASSQDRNPSYEQYF. CDR3 nucleotides: TGCGCCAGCAGCCAAGACCGGAATCCTTCCTACGAGCAGTACTTC.

V usage is TRBV27 and J usage is TRBJ1-1; TRBD1 matches 7 bases. In germline, CDR1 is MNHEY, CDR2 SMNVEV (reference sequence). The CDR3 sequence is 15 residues long. Unmatched junction bases numbered 13, after V lost 6 bases and J lost 6 bases. The CDR3 sequence is CASSGSTGFRAEAFF. The CDR3, as DNA: TGTGCCAGCAGCGGATCGACAGGGTTCAGGGCTGAAGCTTTCTTT.

The chain joins TRBV5-4 to TRBJ2-3; weak D call: TRBD2 (5 bases). Trimming pared 0 bases from V and 5 bases from J, leaving 16 bases between. CDR1 SGHNT and CDR2 YYREEE come from the germline V gene (reference sequence). This CDR3 contains 16 residues. The CDR3, as DNA: TGTGCCAGCAGCTTGGGTCTAGCTCCGTGGGAAGATACGCAGTATTTT. Translation gives CASSLGLAPWEDTQYF.

The sample holds one count of this clone. CDR3: CASSRQGPNQPQHF. Written as DNA, the CDR3 is TGTGCCAGCAGTAGACAGGGCCCAAATCAGCCCCAGCATTTT. The genes are TRBV27 and TRBJ1-5; 7 positions match TRBD1. The germline CDR1 and CDR2 sequences are MNHEY and SMNVEV (reference sequence). V shed 5 bases, J shed 4 bases, and the junction held 5 bases outside the gene matches. This CDR3 is built from 14 residues.

The V gene is TRBV5-6, the J gene TRBJ1-1; unclear D gene. Germline CDR1 and CDR2: SGHDT and YYEEEE. Trimming shortened V by 4 bases and J by 8 bases, and 12 bases separated the two germline ends. CDR3 length equals 12 residues. The CDR3 DNA is TGTGCCAGCAGCCCAGTGGGCAGGGAAGCTTTCTTT. Its protein is CASSPVGREAFF.

The V gene is TRBV25-1, the J gene TRBJ2-1; D is unresolved. In germline, CDR1 is MGHDK, CDR2 SYGVNS. This CDR3 region has 14 residues. Trimming left V 4 bases short and J 8 bases short, with 15 bases between. CDR3 sequence (DNA): TGTGCCAGCAGTGCTTTACCCGAATCCGATGAGCAGTTCTTC. Translation gives CASSALPESDEQFF. The full variable domain, in which reference TRBV25-1 and TRBJ2-1 provide the parts outside the CDR3, is EADIYQTPRYLVIGTGKKITLECSQTMGHDKMYWYQQDPGMELHLIHYSYGVNSTEKGDLSSESTVSRIRTEHFPLTLESARPSHTSQYLCASSALPESDEQFFGPGTRLTVL.

The genes are TRBV30 and TRBJ1-5; 9 bases map to TRBD1. This CDR3 contains 13 residues. The germline V gene encodes CDR1 GTSNPN and CDR2 SVGIG (reference sequence). Trimming cost V 7 bases and J 6 bases; bases outside gene matches: 7. The chain's CDR3 is CAYTQGAGQPQHF. For the CDR3, the DNA is TGTGCCTACACACAGGGGGCAGGTCAGCCCCAGCATTTT.

The chain links TRBV30 to TRBJ2-7; no firm D call. In germline, CDR1 is GTSNPN, CDR2 SVGIG (reference sequence). This CDR3 is 14 amino acids long. V gave up 0 bases and J gave up 0 bases, with 9 bases separating them. CDR3 residues: CAWSVDSPSYEQYF. The CDR3 DNA follows: TGTGCCTGGAGTGTAGATTCGCCCTCCTACGAGCAGTACTTC.

This clone was seen once. The rearrangement joins TRBV18 to TRBJ2-4; 8 nucleotides agree with TRBD1. Unmatched junction bases numbered 10, after V lost 3 bases and J lost 0 bases. Looked up from germline, CDR1 is KGHSH and CDR2 is LQKENI. The CDR3 runs 18 residues. The CDR3 reads CASSPAGGNLGAKNIQYF. CDR3 in DNA: TGTGCCAGCTCACCCGCAGGGGGCAACCTCGGAGCCAAAAACATTCAGTACTTC.